This TCR beta chain emerged from a study of shared clonotypes between healthy human individuals. Only in-frame clones appear in the TCRdb table, and some are missing; sequencing was by immunoSEQ multiplex PCR. The sample includes nearly 750,000 clones, 72% of them seen just once. The V gene's germline CDR1 is SGHRS and CDR2 YFSETQ. CDR3 length: 14 residues. V was shortened by 2 bases and J by 7 bases, with 15 bases between the two germline ends. Splitting of CD4+ cells produced CD45RA+ naive and CD45RA-negative memory subsets. The sample was memory CD4+ T cells sorted from blood. Documented subset: CD45RA-negative fraction. The chain is built from TRBV5-1 and TRBJ1-1; D is undetermined. The sequence came from a woman aged 25-40 years in good health. The CDR3 region has the DNA TGCGCCAGCAGCTTTGGCGGGTTAGAGGATGAAGCTTTCTTT. Translation gives CASSFGGLEDEAFF.